What follows are 22 T cell receptor beta chains derived from one specimen sequenced in a study of cytomegalovirus exposure and HLA in healthy donors. Libraries were prepared by immunoSEQ multiplex PCR; TCRdb keeps only in-frame clonotypes and omits some of them. The repertoire holds 150,000 or so clones, with roughly 89% as singletons. The material sequenced was PBMCs. The receptors were sampled from a woman aged 18-29 years in good health and CMV-seronegative.

This sequence joins TRBV18 and TRBJ1-6; maybe TRBD1 (6 bases). Germline-derived CDR1 and CDR2 are KGHSH and LQKENI. The CDR3 is 16 residues long. V lost 3 bases to trimming and J lost 8 bases, with 17 bases between them. As DNA, the CDR3 is TGTGCCAGCTCACCCGGAGGGGGGGGCGCGGATTCACCCCTCCACTTT. Translated: CASSPGGGGADSPLHF.

The chain couples TRBV15 to TRBJ2-2; D possibly corresponds to TRBD2 (5 bases). The CDR3 sequence is 13 residues long. Per the germline V gene, CDR1 is LNHNV and CDR2 is YYDKDF (reference sequence). The V gene lost 5 bases and the J gene lost 6 bases, with 10 bases spanning the gap. As DNA, the CDR3 is TGTGCCACCAGCTCACAGAGGGCCGGGGAGCTGTTTTTT. Protein product: CATSSQRAGELFF.

The rearrangement uses TRBV7-3 and TRBJ2-2; 10 nucleotides match TRBD1. Germline CDR1 reads SGHTA; CDR2 reads FQGTGA. The CDR3 is made up of 16 amino acids. J lost 4 bases, V lost 1 base, and 3 bases had no gene match. CDR3 sequence (DNA): TGTGCCAGCAGCTTAAGCAGGACAGGGGGCACCGGGGAGCTGTTTTTT. Encoded protein: CASSLSRTGGTGELFF.

This clone has only one observation. The chain employs TRBV5-1 and TRBJ2-3; tentatively, D is TRBD2 (6 bases). The CDR3 has 13 residues. The germline V gene encodes CDR1 SGHRS and CDR2 YFSETQ. Trimming left V 4 bases short and J 4 bases short, with 10 bases between. The DNA of the CDR3 is TGCGCCAGCAGCGTGCGGGATTCAGATACGCAGTATTTT. It yields the protein CASSVRDSDTQYF.

As DNA, the CDR3 is TGTGCCAGCAGCGCCTGGGGGGGGCACACCGGGGAGCTGTTTTTT. Encoded protein: CASSAWGGHTGELFF. V usage is TRBV9 and J usage is TRBJ2-2, with D maybe TRBD2 (7 bases). Trimming removed 3 bases from V and 3 bases from J, with 12 bases in between. The CDR3 spans 15 residues. Per the germline V gene, CDR1 is SGDLS and CDR2 is YYNGEE.

The chain uses TRBV11-3 and TRBJ2-5; D perhaps matches TRBD2 (6 bases). Germline CDR1 SGHNT, CDR2 YENEEA. The V end lost 1 base, the J end lost 1 base, and 13 bases lay between the germline ends. This CDR3 region has 16 residues. The CDR3: CASSLGVGGTQETQYF. The CDR3 bases are TGTGCCAGCAGCTTAGGGGTAGGAGGGACCCAAGAGACCCAGTACTTC.

In its sample, this clone was seen a few times. At the DNA level, this CDR3 is encoded by other sequences in the same sample as well. CDR3 in DNA: TGTGCCAGCAGCTTAAGGGGTACTAGCGGGGGGAACAATGAGCAGTTCTTC. Translation gives CASSLRGTSGGNNEQFF. The V call is TRBV7-3, the J call TRBJ2-1, with 12 bases lining up with TRBD2. Unmatched junction bases numbered 6, after V lost 1 base and J lost 5 bases. CDR1 and CDR2 (germline): SGHTA, FQGTGA. CDR3 length equals 17 residues.

V gene TRBV16 combines with J gene TRBJ2-3; D not certain. Deletions cut 4 bases from V and 2 bases from J, with 4 bases between. The V gene's germline CDR1 is KGHSY and CDR2 FQNENV. The CDR3 runs 12 residues. The CDR3 region is CASSPTTDTQYF. CDR3 in DNA: TGTGCCAGCAGCCCTACCACAGATACGCAGTATTTT.

The rearrangement uses TRBV19 and TRBJ2-2, with D tentatively TRBD2 (5 bases). This CDR3 is built from 13 residues. Per the germline V gene, CDR1 is LNHDA and CDR2 is SQIVND (reference sequence). The V and J ends lost 10 bases and 5 bases respectively, with 14 bases between them. The CDR3 loop is CATWTDRTGELFF. The CDR3 coding sequence is TGTGCCACTTGGACTGATCGGACCGGGGAGCTGTTTTTT.

This chain uses TRBV10-3 with TRBJ1-1; 8 bases align to TRBD1. CDR1 is ENHRY, CDR2 SYGVKD, per germline. J was trimmed by 4 bases and V by 0 bases; bases with no gene match: 7. The CDR3 is 16 residues long. In DNA form, the CDR3 reads TGTGCCATCAGTGAGTCTATAACCAGGGGGCCCACTGAAGCTTTCTTT. It yields the protein CAISESITRGPTEAFF.

This chain joins TRBV6-5 and TRBJ1-2, with D tentatively TRBD1 (6 bases). V was shortened by 7 bases and J by 8 bases, with 17 bases between the two germline ends. Germline CDR1 reads MNHEY; CDR2 reads SVGAGI. The CDR3 contains 13 residues. DNA of the CDR3: TGTGCCAGCACCCGACAGGCCCGAGGGGGCTACACCTTC. Translating it yields CASTRQARGGYTF.

V gene TRBV5-1 combines with J gene TRBJ1-3; unclear D gene. The CDR3 runs 15 residues. Germline assignment: CDR1 SGHRS and CDR2 YFSETQ. The V gene lost 0 bases and the J gene lost 0 bases, with 7 bases spanning the gap. The CDR3 is CASSLGGDSGNTIYF. As DNA, the CDR3 is TGCGCCAGCAGCTTGGGAGGAGACTCTGGAAACACCATATATTTT.

The chain is built from TRBV29-1 and TRBJ1-1; TRBD1 is a possible D gene (5 bases). Germline V CDR1 and CDR2: SQVTM, ANQGSEA. The CDR3 covers 15 residues. The V and J ends lost 7 bases and 3 bases respectively, with 21 bases between them. CDR3 amino acids: CSASREGPSHTEAFF. The CDR3 DNA reads TGCAGCGCAAGCAGGGAAGGCCCATCTCACACTGAAGCTTTCTTT.

This clone was seen only once. J is TRBJ1-2 and V is TRBV5-1; D perhaps matches TRBD1 (5 bases). This CDR3 is 14 amino acids long. Deletions cut 3 bases from V and 8 bases from J, with 17 bases between. Germline V gene data show CDR1 as SGHRS and CDR2 as YFSETQ. The DNA for the CDR3 is TGCGCCAGCAGCTCTTCCACCCCAGGGAACGGCTACACCTTC. Encoded protein: CASSSSTPGNGYTF.

The rearrangement joins TRBV11-2 to TRBJ1-1; D remains ambiguous. V lost 6 bases, J lost 0 bases, and 11 bases lay in between. Germline V gives CDR1 SGHAT, CDR2 FQNNGV. There are 14 residues in the CDR3. The CDR3 here is CASRPTTLNTEAFF. The CDR3 nucleotides read TGTGCCAGCAGACCAACAACACTGAACACTGAAGCTTTCTTT.

This clone was picked up a small number of times. This chain connects TRBV10-3 to TRBJ1-2; no firm D call. The V and J ends lost 3 bases and 7 bases respectively, with 18 bases between them. CDR1 is ENHRY, CDR2 SYGVKD, per germline. This CDR3 is 15 amino acids long. The CDR3 coding sequence is TGTGCCATCAGTGATCATACTGGGAGGAGCCCTGGCTACACCTTC. Translation: CAISDHTGRSPGYTF.

This chain connects TRBV13 to TRBJ1-1; TRBD1 matches at 7 bases. The CDR3 is made up of 15 amino acids. With 5 bases clipped from V and 4 bases from J, the junction kept 10 bases outside the gene matches. Germline CDR1 PRHDT, CDR2 FYEKMQ (reference sequence). The CDR3 loop reads CASSPGQTIGTEAFF. CDR3 nucleotides: TGTGCCAGCAGCCCGGGACAGACTATTGGCACTGAAGCTTTCTTT.

The genes are TRBV7-7 and TRBJ2-5; perhaps TRBD2 as D (6 bases). The germline CDR1 and CDR2 sequences are SSHAT and FNYEAQ (reference sequence). Trimming cost V 5 bases and J 4 bases, with 14 bases left between them. The CDR3 is 14 residues long. The CDR3 sequence: CASSQGLVGETQYF. CDR3 nucleotides: TGTGCCAGCAGCCAGGGACTGGTGGGAGAGACCCAGTACTTC.

The rearrangement links TRBV7-9 to TRBJ1-2, with a possible D match to TRBD1 (5 bases). Per the germline V gene, CDR1 is SEHNR and CDR2 is FQNEAQ (reference sequence). This CDR3 contains 13 residues. Trimming left V 5 bases short and J 4 bases short, with 11 bases between. DNA for the CDR3: TGTGCCAGCAGCCCGACAGAATCCTATGGCTACACCTTC. Its protein is CASSPTESYGYTF.

This clone was detected once. V gene TRBV7-2 combines with J gene TRBJ2-3; TRBD1 agrees at 7 bases. CDR1 and CDR2 (germline): SGHTA, FQGNSA. The CDR3 totals 15 residues. Trimming took 5 bases from V and 0 from J; bases not matched to a gene: 5. This chain's CDR3 is CASSDRASSTDTQYF. The CDR3 bases are TGTGCCAGCAGCGACAGGGCTTCTAGCACAGATACGCAGTATTTT.

This clone was seen only a few times. This chain links TRBV9 with TRBJ1-2, with 7 bases matching TRBD1. CDR3 length: 13 amino acids. The J segment lost 7 bases and the V segment lost 2 bases, leaving 5 bases of the junction unmatched. Germline V lookup: CDR1 SGDLS, CDR2 YYNGEE. For the CDR3, the DNA is TGTGCCAGCAGCGTGCGACAGGGTGCTGGCTACACCTTC. Translation gives CASSVRQGAGYTF.

V gene TRBV9 combines with J gene TRBJ1-5, with 10 bases aligning to TRBD1. CDR3 length equals 18 residues. Per the germline V gene, CDR1 is SGDLS and CDR2 is YYNGEE. Trimming removed 4 bases from V and 0 bases from J; junction bases left unmatched: 10. The CDR3 DNA sequence: TGTGCCAGCAGCTGGACCGCAGGGACAGGGGATAGCAATCAGCCCCAGCATTTT. It yields the protein CASSWTAGTGDSNQPQHF.